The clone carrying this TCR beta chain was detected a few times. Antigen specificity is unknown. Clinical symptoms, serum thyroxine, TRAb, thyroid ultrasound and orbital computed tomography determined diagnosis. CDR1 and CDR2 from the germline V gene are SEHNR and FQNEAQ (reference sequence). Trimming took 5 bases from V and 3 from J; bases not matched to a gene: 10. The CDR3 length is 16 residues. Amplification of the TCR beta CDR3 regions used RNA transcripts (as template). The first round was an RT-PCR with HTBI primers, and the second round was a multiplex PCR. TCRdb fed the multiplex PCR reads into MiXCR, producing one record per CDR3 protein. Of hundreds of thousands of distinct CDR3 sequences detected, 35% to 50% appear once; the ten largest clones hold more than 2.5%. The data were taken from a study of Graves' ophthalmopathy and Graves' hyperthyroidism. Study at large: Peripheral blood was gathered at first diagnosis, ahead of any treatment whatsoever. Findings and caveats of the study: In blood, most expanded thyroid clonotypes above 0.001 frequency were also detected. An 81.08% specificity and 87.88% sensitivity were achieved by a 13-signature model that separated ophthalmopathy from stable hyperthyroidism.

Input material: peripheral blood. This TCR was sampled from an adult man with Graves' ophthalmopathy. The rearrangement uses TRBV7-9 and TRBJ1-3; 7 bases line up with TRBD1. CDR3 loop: CASSQAPGGNGNTIYF. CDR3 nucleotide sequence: TGTGCCAGCAGCCAAGCGCCAGGGGGAAATGGAAACACCATATATTTT.